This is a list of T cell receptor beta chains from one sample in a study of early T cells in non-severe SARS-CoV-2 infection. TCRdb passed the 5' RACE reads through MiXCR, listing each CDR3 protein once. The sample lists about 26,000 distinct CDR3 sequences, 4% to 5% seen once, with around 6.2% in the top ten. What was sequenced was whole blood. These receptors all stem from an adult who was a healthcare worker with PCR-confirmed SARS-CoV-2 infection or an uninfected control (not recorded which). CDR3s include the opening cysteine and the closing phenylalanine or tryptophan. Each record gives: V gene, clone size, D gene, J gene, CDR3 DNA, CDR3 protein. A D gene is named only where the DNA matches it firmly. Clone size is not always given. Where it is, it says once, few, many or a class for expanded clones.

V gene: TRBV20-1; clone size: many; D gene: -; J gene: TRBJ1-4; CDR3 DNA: TGCAGTGCTACCCCCAAAGTCGGTACAACTAATGAAAAACTGTTTTTT; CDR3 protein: CSATPKVGTTNEKLFF
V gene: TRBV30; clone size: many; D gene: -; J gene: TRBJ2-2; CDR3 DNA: TGTGCCTGGAGTGTATTCGCACACGCGAACACCGGGGAGCTGTTTTTT; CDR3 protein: CAWSVFAHANTGELFF
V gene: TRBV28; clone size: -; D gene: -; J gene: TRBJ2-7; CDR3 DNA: TGTGCCAGCAGTTTTGCCAGGTACGAGCAGTACTTC; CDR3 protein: CASSFARYEQYF
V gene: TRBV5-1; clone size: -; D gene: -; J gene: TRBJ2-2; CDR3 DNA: TGCGCCAGCAGTTTAAGGTCCCTTAGCGCCAACACCGGGGAGCTGTTTTTT; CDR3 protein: CASSLRSLSANTGELFF
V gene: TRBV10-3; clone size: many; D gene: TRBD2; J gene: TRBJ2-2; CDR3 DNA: TGTGCCATCAGTGAAGGCGGGAGGGCCAACACCGGGGAGCTGTTTTTT; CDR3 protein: CAISEGGRANTGELFF
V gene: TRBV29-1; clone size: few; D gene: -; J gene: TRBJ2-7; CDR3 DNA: TGCAGCGTCGGGAAGGTCTACGAGCAGTACTTC; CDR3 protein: CSVGKVYEQYF
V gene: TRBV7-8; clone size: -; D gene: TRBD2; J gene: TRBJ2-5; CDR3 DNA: TGTGCCAGCAGCTTAGCCCGGACTAGCGGGATGGCCCAGTACTTC; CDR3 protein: CASSLARTSGMAQYF
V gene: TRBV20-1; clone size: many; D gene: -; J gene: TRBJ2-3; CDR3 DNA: TGCAGTGCTAGGGCCCGAGCGGAGTTAGGCACAGATACGCAGTATTTT; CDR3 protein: CSARARAELGTDTQYF
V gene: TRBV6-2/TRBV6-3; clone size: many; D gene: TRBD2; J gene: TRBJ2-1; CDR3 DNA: TGTGCCAGCAGTTACCGTGGGACTAGCGTTCTGAGCTCCTACAATGAGCAGTTCTTC; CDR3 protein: CASSYRGTSVLSSYNEQFF
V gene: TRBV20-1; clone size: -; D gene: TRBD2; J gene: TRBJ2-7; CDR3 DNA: TGCAGTGCCCGCGTACTAGCGGGAGGCGAGCAGTACTTC; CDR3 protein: CSARVLAGGEQYF
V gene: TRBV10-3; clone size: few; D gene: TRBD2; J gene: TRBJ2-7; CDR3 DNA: TGTGCCATCAATCATAGCGGGAGCAGGGTTGGGGAGCAGTACTTC; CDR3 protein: CAINHSGSRVGEQYF
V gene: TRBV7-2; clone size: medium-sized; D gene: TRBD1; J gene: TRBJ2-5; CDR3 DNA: TGTGCCAGCAGCCCGTCAGGGGGCGAGACCCAGTACTTC; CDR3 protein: CASSPSGGETQYF
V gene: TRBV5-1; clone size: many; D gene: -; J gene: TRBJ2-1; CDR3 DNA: TGCGCCAGCAGCTCTTCCGGGAGCTCCTACAATGAGCAGTTCTTC; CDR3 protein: CASSSSGSSYNEQFF
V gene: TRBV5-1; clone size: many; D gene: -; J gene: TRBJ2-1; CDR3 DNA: TGCGCCAGCAGCCTAATGACGAATGAGCAGTTCTTC; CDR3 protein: CASSLMTNEQFF
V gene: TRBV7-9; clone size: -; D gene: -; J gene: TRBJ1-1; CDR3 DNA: TGTGCCAGCAGCTTAGACGCGGCCACTGAAGCTTTCTTT; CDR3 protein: CASSLDAATEAFF
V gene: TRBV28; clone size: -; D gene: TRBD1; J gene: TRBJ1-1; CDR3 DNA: TGTGCCAGCAGTAAACAGGGGAGTGGGAGCACTGAAGCTTTCTTT; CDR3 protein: CASSKQGSGSTEAFF
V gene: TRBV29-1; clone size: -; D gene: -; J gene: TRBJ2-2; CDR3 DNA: TGCAGCGTTGCACAGGTTGTTACCGGGGAGCTGTTTTTT; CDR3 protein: CSVAQVVTGELFF
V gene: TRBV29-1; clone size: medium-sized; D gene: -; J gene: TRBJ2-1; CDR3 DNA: TGCAGCGTTGCCAGGGCTAATGAGCAGTTCTTC; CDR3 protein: CSVARANEQFF
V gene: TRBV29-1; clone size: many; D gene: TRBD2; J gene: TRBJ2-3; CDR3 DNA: TGCAGCGTGGAACTAGCGGGCACAGATACGCAGTATTTT; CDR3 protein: CSVELAGTDTQYF
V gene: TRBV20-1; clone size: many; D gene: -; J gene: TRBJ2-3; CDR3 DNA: TGCAGTGCTAGAGATCATAGGACAGTCACAGATACGCAGTATTTT; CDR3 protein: CSARDHRTVTDTQYF
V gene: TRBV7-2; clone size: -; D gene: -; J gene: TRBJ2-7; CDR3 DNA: TGTGCCAGCAGCGCCCAGTCCTACCCCACCTACGAGCAGTACTTC; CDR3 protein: CASSAQSYPTYEQYF
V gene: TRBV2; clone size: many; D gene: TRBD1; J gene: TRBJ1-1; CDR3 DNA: TGTGCCAGCACCCCCGGGGACAGGGGATTCAACACTGAAGCTTTCTTT; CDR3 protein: CASTPGDRGFNTEAFF
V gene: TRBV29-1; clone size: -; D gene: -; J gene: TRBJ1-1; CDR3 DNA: TGCAGCGGCACAGGGCCGCCAGAAGCTTTCTTT; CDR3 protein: CSGTGPPEAFF
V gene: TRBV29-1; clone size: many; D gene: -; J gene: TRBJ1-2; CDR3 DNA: TGCAGCGTGGAGGGGGGCCAAGCTAACTATGGCTACACCTTC; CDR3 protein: CSVEGGQANYGYTF
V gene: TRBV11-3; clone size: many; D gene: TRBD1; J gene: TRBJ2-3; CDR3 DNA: TGTGCCAGCAGCTCCCGACAGGGTCATACGCAGTATTTT; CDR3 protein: CASSSRQGHTQYF